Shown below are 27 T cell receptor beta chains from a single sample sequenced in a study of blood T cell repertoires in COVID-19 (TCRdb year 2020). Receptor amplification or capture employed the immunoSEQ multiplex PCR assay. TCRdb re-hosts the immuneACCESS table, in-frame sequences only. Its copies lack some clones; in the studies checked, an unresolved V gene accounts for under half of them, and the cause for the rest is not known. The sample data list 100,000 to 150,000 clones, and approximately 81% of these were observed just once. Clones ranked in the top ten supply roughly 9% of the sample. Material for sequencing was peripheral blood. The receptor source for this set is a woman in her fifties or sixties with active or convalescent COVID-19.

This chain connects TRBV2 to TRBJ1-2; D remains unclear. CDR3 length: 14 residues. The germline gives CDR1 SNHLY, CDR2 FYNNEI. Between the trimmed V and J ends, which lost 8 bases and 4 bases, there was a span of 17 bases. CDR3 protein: CASGSTVGSYGYTF. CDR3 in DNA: TGTGCCAGCGGCTCGACGGTGGGGAGCTATGGCTACACCTTC. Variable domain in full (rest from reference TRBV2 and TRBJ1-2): EPEVTQTPSHQVTQMGQEVILRCVPISNHLYFYWYRQILGQKVEFLVSFYNNEISEKSEIFDDQFSVERPDGSNFTLKIRSTKLEDSAMYFCASGSTVGSYGYTFGSGTRLTVV.

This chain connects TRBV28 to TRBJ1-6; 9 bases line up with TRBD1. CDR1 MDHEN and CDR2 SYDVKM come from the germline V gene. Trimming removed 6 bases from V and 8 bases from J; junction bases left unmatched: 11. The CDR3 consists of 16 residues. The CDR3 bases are TGTGCCAGCAGGCCAACAGGGGGCGCGCTCGATTCACCCCTCCACTTT. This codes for CASRPTGGALDSPLHF.

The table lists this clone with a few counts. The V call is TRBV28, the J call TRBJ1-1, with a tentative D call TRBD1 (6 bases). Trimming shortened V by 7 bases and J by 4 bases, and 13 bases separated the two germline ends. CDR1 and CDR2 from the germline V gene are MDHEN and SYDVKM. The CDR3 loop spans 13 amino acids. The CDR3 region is CASIGGRRTEAFF. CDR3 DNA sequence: TGTGCCAGCATCGGGGGGCGTCGCACTGAAGCTTTCTTT.

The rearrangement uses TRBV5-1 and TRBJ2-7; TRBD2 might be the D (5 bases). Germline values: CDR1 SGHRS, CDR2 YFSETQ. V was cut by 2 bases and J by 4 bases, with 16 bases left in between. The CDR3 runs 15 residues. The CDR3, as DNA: TGCGCCAGCAGCTTTGGTGGGAGTGGGAAATACGAGCAGTACTTC. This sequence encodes CASSFGGSGKYEQYF. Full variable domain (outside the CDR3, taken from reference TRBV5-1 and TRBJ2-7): KAGVTQTPRYLIKTRGQQVTLSCSPISGHRSVSWYQQTPGQGLQFLFEYFSETQRNKGNFPGRFSGRQFSNSRSEMNVSTLELGDSALYLCASSFGGSGKYEQYFGPGTRLTVT.

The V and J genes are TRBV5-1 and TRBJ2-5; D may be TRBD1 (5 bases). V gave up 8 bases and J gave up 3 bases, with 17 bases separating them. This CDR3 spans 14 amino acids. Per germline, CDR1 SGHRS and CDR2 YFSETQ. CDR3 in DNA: TGCGCCAGTTCCAGGCTAGGGGTTAAAGAGACCCAGTACTTC. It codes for CASSRLGVKETQYF.

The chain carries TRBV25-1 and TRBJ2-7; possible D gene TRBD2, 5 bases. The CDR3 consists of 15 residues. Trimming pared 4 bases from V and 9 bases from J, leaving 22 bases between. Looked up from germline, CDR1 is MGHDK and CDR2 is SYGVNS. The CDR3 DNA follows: TGTGCCAGCAGTGTGGGAGACCAACCCGCCTCAGGGCAGTACTTC. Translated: CASSVGDQPASGQYF.

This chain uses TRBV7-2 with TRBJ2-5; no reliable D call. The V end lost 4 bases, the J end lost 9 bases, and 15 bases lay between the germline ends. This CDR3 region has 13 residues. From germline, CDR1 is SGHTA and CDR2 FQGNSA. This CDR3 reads CASSSTGSVAQYF. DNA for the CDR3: TGTGCCAGCAGCTCGACTGGGTCCGTGGCCCAGTACTTC.

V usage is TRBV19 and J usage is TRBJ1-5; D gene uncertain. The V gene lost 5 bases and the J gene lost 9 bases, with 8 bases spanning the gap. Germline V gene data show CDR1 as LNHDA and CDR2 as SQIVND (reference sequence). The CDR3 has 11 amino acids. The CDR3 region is CASSGVGPQHF. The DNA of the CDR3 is TGTGCCAGTAGTGGAGTCGGGCCCCAGCATTTT.

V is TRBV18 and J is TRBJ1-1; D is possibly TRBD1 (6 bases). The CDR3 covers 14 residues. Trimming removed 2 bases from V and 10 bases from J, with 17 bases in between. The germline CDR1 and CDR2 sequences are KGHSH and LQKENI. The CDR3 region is CASSPGDNQIGAFF. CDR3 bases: TGTGCCAGCTCACCAGGGGACAACCAAATTGGAGCTTTCTTT.

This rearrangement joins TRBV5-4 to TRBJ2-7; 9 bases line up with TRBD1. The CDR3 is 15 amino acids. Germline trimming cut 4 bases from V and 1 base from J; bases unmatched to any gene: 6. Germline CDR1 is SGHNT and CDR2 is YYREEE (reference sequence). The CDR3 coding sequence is TGTGCCAGCAGCAGGGGACAGGGATTATCCTACGAGCAGTACTTC. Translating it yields CASSRGQGLSYEQYF.

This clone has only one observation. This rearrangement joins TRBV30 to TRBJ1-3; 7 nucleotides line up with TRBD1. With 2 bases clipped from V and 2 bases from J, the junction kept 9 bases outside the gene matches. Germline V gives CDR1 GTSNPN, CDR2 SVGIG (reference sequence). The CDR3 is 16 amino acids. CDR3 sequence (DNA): TGTGCCTGGAGTTACCCGGGACAGCTACCTGGAAACACCATATATTTT. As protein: CAWSYPGQLPGNTIYF.

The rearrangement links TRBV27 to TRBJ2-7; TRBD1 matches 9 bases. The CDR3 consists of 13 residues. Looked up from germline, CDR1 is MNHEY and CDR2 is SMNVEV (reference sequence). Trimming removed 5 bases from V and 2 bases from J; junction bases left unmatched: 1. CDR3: CASSRQGAYEQYF. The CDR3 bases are TGTGCCAGCAGTCGACAGGGGGCCTACGAGCAGTACTTC.

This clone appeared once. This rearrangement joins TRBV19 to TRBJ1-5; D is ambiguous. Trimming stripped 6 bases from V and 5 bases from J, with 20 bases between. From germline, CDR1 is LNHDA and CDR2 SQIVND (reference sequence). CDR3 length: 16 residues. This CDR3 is CASSQIGAGFYQPQHF. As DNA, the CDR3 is TGTGCCAGTAGCCAGATAGGTGCAGGTTTTTATCAGCCCCAGCATTTT.

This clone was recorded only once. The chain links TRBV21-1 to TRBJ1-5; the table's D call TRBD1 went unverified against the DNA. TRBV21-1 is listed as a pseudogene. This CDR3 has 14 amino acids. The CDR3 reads CASRIQAPNAPQHF. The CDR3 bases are TGTGCCAGCAGAATCCAGGCGCCCAATGCCCCCCAGCATTTT.

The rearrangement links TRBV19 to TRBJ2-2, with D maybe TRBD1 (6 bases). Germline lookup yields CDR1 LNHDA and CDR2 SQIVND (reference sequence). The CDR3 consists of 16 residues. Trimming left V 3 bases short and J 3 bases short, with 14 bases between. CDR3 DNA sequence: TGTGCCAGTAGTATTTCCTACAGGGATCACACCGGGGAGCTGTTTTTT. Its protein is CASSISYRDHTGELFF.

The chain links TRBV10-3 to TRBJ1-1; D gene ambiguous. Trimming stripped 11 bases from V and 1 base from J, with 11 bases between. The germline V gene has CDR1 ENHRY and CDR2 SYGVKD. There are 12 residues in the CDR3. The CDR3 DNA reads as TGTGCCCTACGGTCCCCGAACACTGAAGCTTTCTTT. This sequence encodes CALRSPNTEAFF.

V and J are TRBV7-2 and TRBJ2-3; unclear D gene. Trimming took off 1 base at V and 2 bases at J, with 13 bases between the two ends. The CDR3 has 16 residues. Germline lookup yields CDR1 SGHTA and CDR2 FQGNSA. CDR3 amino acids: CASSLVGRVDTDTQYF. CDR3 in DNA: TGTGCCAGCAGCTTAGTGGGCAGAGTAGACACAGATACGCAGTATTTT.

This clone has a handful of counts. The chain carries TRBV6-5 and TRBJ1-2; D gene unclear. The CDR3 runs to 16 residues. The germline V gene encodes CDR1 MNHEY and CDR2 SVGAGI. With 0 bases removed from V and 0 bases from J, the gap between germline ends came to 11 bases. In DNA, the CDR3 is TGTGCCAGCAGTTACTCGTCGCCGGGAGCTAACTATGGCTACACCTTC. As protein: CASSYSSPGANYGYTF.

The CDR3 DNA is TGTGCCAGCAGGGGGACAGGCTCCTACGAGCAGTACTTC. Protein product: CASRGTGSYEQYF. The chain joins TRBV3-1 (or the pseudogene TRBV3-2) to TRBJ2-7; TRBD1 matches 8 bases. From germline, CDR1 is LGHDT and CDR2 YNNKEL (reference sequence). V lost 6 bases, J lost 0 bases, and 1 base stayed unmatched. The CDR3 contains 13 residues.

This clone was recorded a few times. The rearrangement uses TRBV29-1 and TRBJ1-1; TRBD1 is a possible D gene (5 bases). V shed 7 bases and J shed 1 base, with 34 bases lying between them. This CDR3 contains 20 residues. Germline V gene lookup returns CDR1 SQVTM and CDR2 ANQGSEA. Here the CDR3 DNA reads TGCAGCGCCCTATCAGCCGCCGGCGGTTGGGCAGGGCAATGGAACACTGAAGCTTTCTTT. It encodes CSALSAAGGWAGQWNTEAFF.

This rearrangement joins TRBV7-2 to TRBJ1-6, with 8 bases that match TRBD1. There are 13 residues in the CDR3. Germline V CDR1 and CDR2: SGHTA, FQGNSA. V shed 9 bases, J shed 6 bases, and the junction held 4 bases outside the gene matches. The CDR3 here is CASPGQGNSPLHF. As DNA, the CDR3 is TGTGCCAGTCCCGGACAGGGTAATTCACCCCTCCACTTT.

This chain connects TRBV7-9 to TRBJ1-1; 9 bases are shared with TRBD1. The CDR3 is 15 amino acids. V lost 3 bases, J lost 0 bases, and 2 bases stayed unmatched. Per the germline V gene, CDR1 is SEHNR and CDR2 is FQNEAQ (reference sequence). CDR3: CASSLGTGLNTEAFF. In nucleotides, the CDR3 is TGTGCCAGCAGCTTGGGGACAGGGCTGAACACTGAAGCTTTCTTT.

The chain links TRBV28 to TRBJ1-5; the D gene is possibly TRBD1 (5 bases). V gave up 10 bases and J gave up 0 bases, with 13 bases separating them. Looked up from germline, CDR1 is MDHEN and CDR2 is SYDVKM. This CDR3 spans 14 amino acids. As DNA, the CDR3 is TGTGCCACTCACAGGATCTTTAGCAATCAGCCCCAGCATTTT. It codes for CATHRIFSNQPQHF. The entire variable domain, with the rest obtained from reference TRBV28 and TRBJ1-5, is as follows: DVKVTQSSRYLVKRTGEKVFLECVQDMDHENMFWYRQDPGLGLRLIYFSYDVKMKEKGDIPEGYSVSREKKERFSLILESASTNQTSMYLCATHRIFSNQPQHFGDGTRLSIL.

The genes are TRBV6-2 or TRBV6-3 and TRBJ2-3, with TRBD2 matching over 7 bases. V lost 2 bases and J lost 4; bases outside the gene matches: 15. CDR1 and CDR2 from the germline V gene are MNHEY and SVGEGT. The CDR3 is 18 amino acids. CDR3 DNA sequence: TGTGCCAGCAGTTACAGAGGCGGGAGAAGAAGAGCGGCAGATACGCAGTATTTT. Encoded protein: CASSYRGGRRRAADTQYF.

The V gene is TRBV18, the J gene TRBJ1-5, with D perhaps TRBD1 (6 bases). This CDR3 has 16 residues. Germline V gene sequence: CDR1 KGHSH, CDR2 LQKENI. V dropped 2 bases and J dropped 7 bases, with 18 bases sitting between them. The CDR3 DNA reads TGTGCCAGCTCACCATCTCCCGGCACAGGGTCCCAGCCCCAGCATTTT. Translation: CASSPSPGTGSQPQHF.

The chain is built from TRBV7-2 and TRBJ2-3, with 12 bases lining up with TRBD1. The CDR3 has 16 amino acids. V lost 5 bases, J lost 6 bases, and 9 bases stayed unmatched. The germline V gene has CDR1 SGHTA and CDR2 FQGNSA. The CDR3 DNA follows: TGTGCCAGCAGCGTCTCCGGGACAGGGGGCGCGGATACGCAGTATTTT. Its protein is CASSVSGTGGADTQYF.

DNA of the CDR3: TGTGCCAGCAGCCACCGGACAGGGCGGACTGAAGCTTTCTTT. Residues: CASSHRTGRTEAFF. V is TRBV4-2 and J is TRBJ1-1, with 8 bases matching TRBD1. With 3 bases clipped from V and 5 bases from J, the junction kept 5 bases outside the gene matches. Germline V gene sequence: CDR1 LGHNA, CDR2 YNFKEQ. The CDR3 has 14 residues.